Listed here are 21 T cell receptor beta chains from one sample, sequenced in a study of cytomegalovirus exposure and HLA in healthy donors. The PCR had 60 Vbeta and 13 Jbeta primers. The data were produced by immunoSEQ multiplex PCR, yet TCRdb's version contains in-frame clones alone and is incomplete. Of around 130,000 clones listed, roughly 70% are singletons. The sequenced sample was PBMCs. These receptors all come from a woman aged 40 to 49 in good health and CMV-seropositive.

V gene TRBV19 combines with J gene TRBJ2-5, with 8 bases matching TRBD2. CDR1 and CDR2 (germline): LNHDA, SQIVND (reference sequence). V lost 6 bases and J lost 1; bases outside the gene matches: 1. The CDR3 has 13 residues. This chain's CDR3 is CASRAGGQETQYF. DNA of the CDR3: TGTGCCAGTAGGGCGGGGGGCCAAGAGACCCAGTACTTC.

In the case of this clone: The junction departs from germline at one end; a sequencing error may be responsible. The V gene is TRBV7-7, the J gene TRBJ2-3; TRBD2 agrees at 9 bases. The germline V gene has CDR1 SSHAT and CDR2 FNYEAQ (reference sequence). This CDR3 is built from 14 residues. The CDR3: CASSSSGIGDTQYF. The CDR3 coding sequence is TGTGCTAGCAGCTCTAGCGGGATAGGAGATACGCAGTATTTT.

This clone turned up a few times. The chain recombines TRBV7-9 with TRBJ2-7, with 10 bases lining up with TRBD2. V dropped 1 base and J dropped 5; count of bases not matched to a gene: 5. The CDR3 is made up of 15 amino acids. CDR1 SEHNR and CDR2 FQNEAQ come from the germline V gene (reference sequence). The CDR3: CASSLGSGGAHEQYF. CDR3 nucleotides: TGTGCCAGCAGCTTAGGGAGCGGGGGGGCCCACGAGCAGTACTTC.

CDR3 nucleotides: TGTGCCAGCAGTTCGCCCCTTGGCGGGGCTTTCTTT. Translated: CASSSPLGGAFF. The chain couples TRBV28 to TRBJ1-1; D uncertain. Germline V gene lookup returns CDR1 MDHEN and CDR2 SYDVKM. CDR3 length: 12 amino acids. V was clipped by 4 bases and J by 11 bases, with 14 bases between them.

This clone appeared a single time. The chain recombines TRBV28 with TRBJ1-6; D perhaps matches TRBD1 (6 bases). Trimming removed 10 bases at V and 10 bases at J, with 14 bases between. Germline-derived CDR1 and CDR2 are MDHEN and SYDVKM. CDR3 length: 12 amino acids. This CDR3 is CATEIQGSPLHF. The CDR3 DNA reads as TGTGCCACTGAGATACAGGGCTCACCCCTCCACTTT.

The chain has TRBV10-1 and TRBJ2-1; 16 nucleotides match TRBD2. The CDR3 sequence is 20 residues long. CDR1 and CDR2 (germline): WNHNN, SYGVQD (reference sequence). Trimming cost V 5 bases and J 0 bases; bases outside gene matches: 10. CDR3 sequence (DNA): TGCGCCAGCAGTTATTTCGGGACTAGCGGGAGGGTGAGCTCCTACAATGAGCAGTTCTTC. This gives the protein CASSYFGTSGRVSSYNEQFF.

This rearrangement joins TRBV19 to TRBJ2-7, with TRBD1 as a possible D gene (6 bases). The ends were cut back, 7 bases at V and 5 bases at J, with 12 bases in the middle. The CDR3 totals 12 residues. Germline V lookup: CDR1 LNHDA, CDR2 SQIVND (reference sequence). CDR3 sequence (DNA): TGTGCCAGTATAGGGGGAAACCACGAGCAGTACTTC. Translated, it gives CASIGGNHEQYF.

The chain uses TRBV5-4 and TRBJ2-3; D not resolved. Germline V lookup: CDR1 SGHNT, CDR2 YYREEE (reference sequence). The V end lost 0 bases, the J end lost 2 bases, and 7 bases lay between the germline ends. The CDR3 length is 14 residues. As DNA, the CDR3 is TGTGCCAGCAGCTTGGGACTTTCCACAGATACGCAGTATTTT. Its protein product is CASSLGLSTDTQYF.

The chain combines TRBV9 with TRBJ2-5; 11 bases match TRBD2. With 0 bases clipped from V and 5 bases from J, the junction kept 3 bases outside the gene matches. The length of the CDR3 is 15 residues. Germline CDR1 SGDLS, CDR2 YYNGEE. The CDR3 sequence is CASSVVPSGRETQYF. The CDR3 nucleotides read TGTGCCAGCAGCGTAGTACCTAGCGGGAGGGAGACCCAGTACTTC.

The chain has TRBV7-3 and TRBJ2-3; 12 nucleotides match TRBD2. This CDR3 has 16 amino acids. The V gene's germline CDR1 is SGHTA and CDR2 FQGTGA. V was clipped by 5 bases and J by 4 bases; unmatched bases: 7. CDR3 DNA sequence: TGTGCCAGCAGCCGCAGACTAGCGGGGGCCGCAGATACGCAGTATTTT. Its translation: CASSRRLAGAADTQYF.

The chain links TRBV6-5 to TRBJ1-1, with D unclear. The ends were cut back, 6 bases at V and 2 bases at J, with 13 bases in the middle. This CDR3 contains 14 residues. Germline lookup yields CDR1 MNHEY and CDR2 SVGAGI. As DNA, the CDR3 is TGTGCCAGCAGACGATCGGAGGGTAACACTGAAGCTTTCTTT. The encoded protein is CASRRSEGNTEAFF.

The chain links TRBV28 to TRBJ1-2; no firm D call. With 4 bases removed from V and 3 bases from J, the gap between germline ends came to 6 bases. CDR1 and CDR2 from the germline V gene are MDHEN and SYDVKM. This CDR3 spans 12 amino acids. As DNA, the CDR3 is TGTGCCAGCAGTTCTAGATACTATGGCTACACCTTC. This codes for CASSSRYYGYTF.

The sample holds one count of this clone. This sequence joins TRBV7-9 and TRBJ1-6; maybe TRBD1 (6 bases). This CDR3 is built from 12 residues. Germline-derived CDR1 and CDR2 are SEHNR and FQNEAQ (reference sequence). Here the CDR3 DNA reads TGTTCCGTTACAGGGTTGGATTCACCCCTCCACTTT. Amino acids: CSVTGLDSPLHF.

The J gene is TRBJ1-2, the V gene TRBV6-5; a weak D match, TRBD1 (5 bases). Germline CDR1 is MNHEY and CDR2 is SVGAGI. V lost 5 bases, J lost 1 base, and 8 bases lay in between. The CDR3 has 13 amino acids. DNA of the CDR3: TGTGCCAGCAGTAAGACAGTTAACTATGGCTACACCTTC. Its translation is CASSKTVNYGYTF.

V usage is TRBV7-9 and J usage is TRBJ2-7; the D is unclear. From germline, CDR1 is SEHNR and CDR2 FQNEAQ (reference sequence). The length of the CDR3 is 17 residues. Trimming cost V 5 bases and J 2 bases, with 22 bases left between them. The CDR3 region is CASSAPPRVWNTYEQYF. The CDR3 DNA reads TGTGCCAGCAGCGCCCCCCCCCGGGTCTGGAACACCTACGAGCAGTACTTC.

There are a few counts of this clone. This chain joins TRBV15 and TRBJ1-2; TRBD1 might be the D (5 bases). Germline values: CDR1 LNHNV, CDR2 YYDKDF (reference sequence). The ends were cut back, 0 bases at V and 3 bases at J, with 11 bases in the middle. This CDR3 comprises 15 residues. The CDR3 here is CATSRDRPGDYGYTF. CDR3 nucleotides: TGTGCCACCAGCAGAGACAGGCCGGGGGACTATGGCTACACCTTC.

For the CDR3, the DNA is TGTGCCAGCAGCTTAGAGATGCTAGCGGGAGGTCAAGAGACCCAGTACTTC. Encoded protein: CASSLEMLAGGQETQYF. V is TRBV7-2 and J is TRBJ2-5; 11 bases line up with TRBD2. This CDR3 contains 17 residues. V lost 1 base, J lost 2 bases, and 6 bases stayed unmatched. CDR1 and CDR2 from the germline V gene are SGHTA and FQGNSA.

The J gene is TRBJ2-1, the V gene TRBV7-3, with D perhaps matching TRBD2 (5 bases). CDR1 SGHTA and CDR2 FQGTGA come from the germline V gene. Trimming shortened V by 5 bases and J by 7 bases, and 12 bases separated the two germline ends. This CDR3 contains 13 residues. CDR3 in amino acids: CASSPGRLNEQFF. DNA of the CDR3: TGTGCCAGCAGCCCTGGGAGATTAAATGAGCAGTTCTTC.

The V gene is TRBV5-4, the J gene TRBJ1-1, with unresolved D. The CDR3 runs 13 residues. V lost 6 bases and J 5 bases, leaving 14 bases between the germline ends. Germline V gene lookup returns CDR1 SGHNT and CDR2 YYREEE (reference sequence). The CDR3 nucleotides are TGTGCCAGCAAAATTGGAGGAAAAACTGAAGCTTTCTTT. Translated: CASKIGGKTEAFF.

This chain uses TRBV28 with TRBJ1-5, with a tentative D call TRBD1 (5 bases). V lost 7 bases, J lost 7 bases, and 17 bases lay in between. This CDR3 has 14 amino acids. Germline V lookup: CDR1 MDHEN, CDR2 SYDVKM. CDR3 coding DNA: TGTGCCAGCACCCCGGGAGGGGTAGGCCAGCCCCAGCATTTT. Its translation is CASTPGGVGQPQHF.

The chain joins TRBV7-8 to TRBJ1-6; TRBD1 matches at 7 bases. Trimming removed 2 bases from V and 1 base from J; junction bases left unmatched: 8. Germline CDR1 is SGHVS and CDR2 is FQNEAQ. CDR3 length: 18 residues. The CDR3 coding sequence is TGTGCCAGCAGCTTATCGAAGACAGGGTCGTCCTATAATTCACCCCTCCACTTT. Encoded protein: CASSLSKTGSSYNSPLHF.